Following are 10 T cell receptor beta chains from one sample sequenced in a study of blood T cell repertoires in COVID-19 (dated by TCRdb to the early 2020s). Receptors were amplified or captured by the immunoSEQ multiplex PCR assay. Imported from immuneACCESS, the table was reduced by TCRdb to in-frame sequences with V and J called. These copies leave out some clones; in studies compared against another copy, an unresolved V gene accounts for under half, and the cause of the remainder is not known. A total of 130,000 to 150,000 clones appear in this sample, approximately 85% of them only once. The top ten hold approximately 2% of the sample. Sequencing input: peripheral blood. These receptors all stem from a man between 65 and 85 years old with acute or convalescent COVID-19.

The rearrangement uses TRBV5-1 and TRBJ2-1; 10 nucleotides line up with TRBD2. The CDR3 sequence is 15 residues long. CDR1 is SGHRS and CDR2 is YFSETQ in the germline V gene. V was pared by 4 bases and J by 7 bases, with 8 bases of the junction left unmatched. CDR3 protein: CASSQLAGAGNEQFF. For the CDR3, the DNA is TGCGCCAGCAGCCAGCTAGCGGGAGCGGGGAATGAGCAGTTCTTC.

The V call is TRBV10-3, the J call TRBJ1-4; D is uncertain. The CDR3 is 14 amino acids. Germline CDR1 ENHRY, CDR2 SYGVKD. Trimming pared 0 bases from V and 8 bases from J, leaving 10 bases between. The CDR3 coding sequence is TGTGCCATCAGTGAGTCCGAGGGAGAGGAAAAACTGTTTTTT. Amino acids: CAISESEGEEKLFF.

The chain is built from TRBV19 and TRBJ1-4; 7 bases fit TRBD1. The germline CDR1 and CDR2 sequences are LNHDA and SQIVND (reference sequence). CDR3 length: 14 residues. V lost 5 bases, J lost 4 bases, and 4 bases stayed unmatched. CDR3 nucleotide sequence: TGTGCCAGTAGTCCGGACAGGAGTAATGAAAAACTGTTTTTT. Translation gives CASSPDRSNEKLFF. The full variable domain, with the rest looked up from reference TRBV19 and TRBJ1-4, is DGGITQSPKYLFRKEGQNVTLSCEQNLNHDAMYWYRQDPGQGLRLIYYSQIVNDFQKGDIAEGYSVSREKKESFPLTVTSAQKNPTAFYLCASSPDRSNEKLFFGSGTQLSVL.

The rearrangement joins TRBV2 to TRBJ1-5; 7 bases match TRBD1. Germline V CDR1 and CDR2: SNHLY, FYNNEI. Losses at the gene ends were 6 bases for V and 3 bases for J; bases not matched to a gene: 5. There are 14 residues in the CDR3. CDR3 sequence (DNA): TGTGCCAGCAGCCGACAGGGAATCAATCAGCCCCAGCATTTT. Translation gives CASSRQGINQPQHF. Supplemented by reference TRBV2 and TRBJ1-5, the full variable domain reads EPEVTQTPSHQVTQMGQEVILRCVPISNHLYFYWYRQILGQKVEFLVSFYNNEISEKSEIFDDQFSVERPDGSNFTLKIRSTKLEDSAMYFCASSRQGINQPQHFGDGTRLSIL.

The chain recombines TRBV6-5 with TRBJ1-4, with 8 bases matching TRBD1. This CDR3 spans 15 amino acids. V lost 5 bases and J lost 7; bases outside the gene matches: 9. Germline lookup yields CDR1 MNHEY and CDR2 SVGAGI. The CDR3: CASSKPTGVGEKLFF. The CDR3 DNA sequence: TGTGCCAGCAGTAAGCCGACAGGGGTCGGTGAAAAACTGTTTTTT.

The chain employs TRBV28 and TRBJ2-2, with a possible D match to TRBD1 (6 bases). There are 15 residues in the CDR3. The germline V gene has CDR1 MDHEN and CDR2 SYDVKM. The V and J ends lost 2 bases and 2 bases respectively, with 9 bases between them. Here the CDR3 reads CASSLGRGNTGELFF. In DNA, the CDR3 is TGTGCCAGCAGTTTAGGCAGGGGAAACACCGGGGAGCTGTTTTTT.

The rearrangement joins TRBV5-1 to TRBJ2-3, with a weak D call TRBD1 (6 bases). CDR1 is SGHRS, CDR2 YFSETQ, per germline. CDR3 length: 14 residues. Trimming cost V 8 bases and J 6 bases, with 19 bases left between them. This chain's CDR3 is CASMTGSFQDTQYF. CDR3 bases: TGCGCCAGTATGACAGGATCGTTCCAGGATACGCAGTATTTT. Drawing the rest from reference TRBV5-1 and TRBJ2-3, the complete variable domain is KAGVTQTPRYLIKTRGQQVTLSCSPISGHRSVSWYQQTPGQGLQFLFEYFSETQRNKGNFPGRFSGRQFSNSRSEMNVSTLELGDSALYLCASMTGSFQDTQYFGPGTRLTVL.

The CDR3 loop is CASSLPGVSYNEQFF. In nucleotides, the CDR3 is TGTGCCAGCAGCCTACCGGGAGTATCCTACAATGAGCAGTTCTTC. The gene calls are TRBV5-4 and TRBJ2-1; perhaps TRBD2 as D (6 bases). V was shortened by 4 bases and J by 1 base, with 12 bases between the two germline ends. Per germline, CDR1 SGHNT and CDR2 YYREEE (reference sequence). CDR3 length: 15 amino acids.

The chain links TRBV6-1 to TRBJ2-5, with 8 bases aligning to TRBD2. The CDR3 covers 16 residues. The V gene's germline CDR1 is MNHNS and CDR2 SASEGT. V lost 2 bases to trimming and J lost 5 bases; unmatched junction nucleotides: 10. The CDR3 loop is CASSEISGLVEETQYF. In DNA, the CDR3 is TGTGCCAGCAGTGAAATTTCGGGACTAGTAGAGGAGACCCAGTACTTC.

The chain joins TRBV5-1 to TRBJ2-5; 10 bases match TRBD1. Germline-derived CDR1 and CDR2 are SGHRS and YFSETQ. This CDR3 has 17 residues. The V and J ends lost 4 bases and 6 bases, in that order; junction bases with no gene match: 15. Here the CDR3 DNA reads TGCGCCAGCAGCCAAGCACCGGGACAGGGGCCCCACCAGACCCAGTACTTC. Protein: CASSQAPGQGPHQTQYF. The whole variable domain, filled in from reference TRBV5-1 and TRBJ2-5, reads KAGVTQTPRYLIKTRGQQVTLSCSPISGHRSVSWYQQTPGQGLQFLFEYFSETQRNKGNFPGRFSGRQFSNSRSEMNVSTLELGDSALYLCASSQAPGQGPHQTQYFGPGTRLLVL.